One sample yielded the 11 T cell receptor beta chains listed below, sequenced in a study of blood T cell repertoires in COVID-19. Assay used: immunoSEQ multiplex PCR; TCRdb lists only in-frame clones, some missing. The profile shows approximately 100,000 clones, roughly 84% of them singletons. The sequenced sample consisted of peripheral blood. These receptor sequences come from a human donor in a cohort sampled during active COVID-19.

The V and J genes are TRBV6-1 and TRBJ2-7; 10 nucleotides match TRBD2. The germline gives CDR1 MNHNS, CDR2 SASEGT. V was clipped by 2 bases and J by 7 bases; unmatched bases: 5. This CDR3 spans 14 amino acids. This CDR3 is CASSEMGLAREQYF. The CDR3 DNA reads TGTGCCAGCAGTGAAATGGGACTAGCGAGGGAGCAGTACTTC.

The table lists this clone with a few counts. This chain connects TRBV7-8 to TRBJ1-5; TRBD1 matches at 8 bases. This CDR3 spans 18 amino acids. J lost 5 bases, V lost 4 bases, and 16 bases had no gene match. Germline CDR1 reads SGHVS; CDR2 reads FQNEAQ. The CDR3 region has the DNA TGTGCCAGCAGCTCAGCCGGAACGAGACAGGGGTGGGATCAGCCCCAGCATTTT. This codes for CASSSAGTRQGWDQPQHF.

This clone was observed a single time. The V and J genes are TRBV5-1 and TRBJ1-1; D possibly corresponds to TRBD1 (6 bases). The CDR3 spans 17 residues. V lost 4 bases to trimming and J lost 0 bases, with 19 bases between them. The germline CDR1 and CDR2 sequences are SGHRS and YFSETQ. The CDR3 here is CASSLGAGLDMNTEAFF. CDR3 nucleotide sequence: TGCGCCAGCAGCCTGGGGGCAGGGCTCGACATGAACACTGAAGCTTTCTTT.

This chain links TRBV5-6 with TRBJ2-3; TRBD2 aligns across 8 bases. The CDR3 extends over 16 amino acids. Germline CDR1 SGHDT, CDR2 YYEEEE. With V trimmed by 4 bases and J by 5 bases, 12 bases remained unmatched. The CDR3 is CASSPDGAGGGDTQYF. The DNA for the CDR3 is TGTGCCAGCAGCCCGGATGGTGCGGGGGGTGGAGATACGCAGTATTTT.

V usage is TRBV21-1 and J usage is TRBJ2-7; TRBD1, the table's D call, lacks a check against the DNA. TRBV21-1 is classified as a pseudogene. The CDR3 loop spans 17 amino acids. The CDR3 protein is CASSFLRRTGSNYEQYF. As DNA, the CDR3 is TGTGCCAGCAGCTTCCTTCGGCGGACAGGGTCAAATTACGAGCAGTACTTC.

In DNA, the CDR3 is TGCGCCAGCAGCGAGTCTCGACTAGCGGGAGTGGAGACCCAGTACTTC. Translated, it gives CASSESRLAGVETQYF. The rearrangement uses TRBV5-1 and TRBJ2-5, with 12 bases matching TRBD2. The length of the CDR3 is 16 residues. The germline CDR1 and CDR2 sequences are SGHRS and YFSETQ. V gave up 4 bases and J gave up 5 bases; unmatched junction bases: 9.

The chain carries TRBV27 and TRBJ2-7; D not resolved. The CDR3 is 14 residues long. Germline V gene lookup returns CDR1 MNHEY and CDR2 SMNVEV (reference sequence). Trimming left V 2 bases short and J 0 bases short, with 8 bases between. The CDR3 is CASSLRYSSYEQYF. In nucleotides, the CDR3 is TGTGCCAGCAGTTTAAGGTACAGCTCCTACGAGCAGTACTTC.

This chain joins TRBV18 and TRBJ1-3; 7 nucleotides line up with TRBD1. Trimming removed 5 bases from V and 1 base from J; junction bases left unmatched: 8. Germline V CDR1 and CDR2: KGHSH, LQKENI. CDR3 size: 16 residues. The CDR3 region is CASSSGTAQSGNTIYF. The CDR3 nucleotides read TGTGCCAGCTCATCAGGGACAGCTCAATCTGGAAACACCATATATTTT. Drawing the rest from reference TRBV18 and TRBJ1-3, the complete variable domain is NAGVMQNPRHLVRRRGQEARLRCSPMKGHSHVYWYRQLPEEGLKFMVYLQKENIIDESGMPKERFSAEFPKEGPSILRIQQVVRGDSAAYFCASSSGTAQSGNTIYFGEGSWLTVV.

The chain links TRBV6-1 to TRBJ2-3; D is undetermined. The CDR3 is 16 amino acids. V lost 2 bases and J 0 bases, leaving 12 bases between the germline ends. Germline V CDR1 and CDR2: MNHNS, SASEGT. Here the CDR3 DNA reads TGTGCCAGCAGTGAAAGTCGACTCCATAGCACAGATACGCAGTATTTT. This translates into CASSESRLHSTDTQYF.

There are a few counts of this clone. The chain uses TRBV6-2 or TRBV6-3 and TRBJ2-5, with D possibly TRBD1 on 6 matching bases. Trimming stripped 5 bases from V and 2 bases from J, with 9 bases between. The germline V gene has CDR1 MNHEY and CDR2 SVGEGT. There are 13 residues in the CDR3. DNA for the CDR3: TGTGCCAGCAGTCCCCAGGGGCAAGAGACCCAGTACTTC. Its protein product is CASSPQGQETQYF.

The chain is built from TRBV2 and TRBJ2-1, with 11 bases identical to TRBD2. Per germline, CDR1 SNHLY and CDR2 FYNNEI. This CDR3 region has 14 residues. Unmatched junction bases numbered 3, after V lost 3 bases and J lost 8 bases. The CDR3 loop reads CASSDSGRGDEQFF. The CDR3 DNA reads as TGTGCCAGCAGTGATAGCGGGAGGGGCGATGAGCAGTTCTTC.